A selection of T cell receptor beta chains follows, all from one sample in a study of CD8+CD57+ T cells in acquired aplastic anemia. TCRdb fed the reads into MiXCR, producing one record per CDR3 protein. The sample lists 300,000 or so distinct CDR3 sequences; roughly 50% were seen once. The specimen was sorted CD4+, CD8+, or CD8+CD57+ T cells (not recorded which) from PBMCs. These receptors were obtained from a human donor with severe aplastic anemia or a healthy control (not recorded which). Each CDR3 is given with its conserved first and last residue. The order of the fields is J gene, D gene, clone size, V gene, CDR3 DNA, CDR3 protein. The D gene is left open where the match is weak. Rows give clone size only sometimes, using once, few, many, or a class for an expanded clone.

TRBJ1-5 . . TRBV7-8 TGTGCCAGCAGCATCGGACAAGATAGCAATCAGCCCCGGCATTTT CASSIGQDSNQPRHF
TRBJ2-6 . . TRBV7-9 TGTGCCAGCAGCCTCGGTACAATGGGGGCTGGGGCCAACGTCCTGACTTTC CASSLGTMGAGANVLTF
TRBJ1-4 . . TRBV28 TGTGCCAGCAGCTCATCTGGACACCTTAAGGAAAAACTGTTTTTT CASSSSGHLKEKLFF
TRBJ2-3 . . TRBV20-1 TGCAGTGCTATCGGGGTAGCAGATACGCAGTATTTT CSAIGVADTQYF
TRBJ1-6 TRBD1 . TRBV20-1 TGCAGTGCTAGAGACAAGACAGGGGATAATTCACCCCTCCACTTT CSARDKTGDNSPLHF
TRBJ1-2 . . TRBV2 TGTGCCAGCAGCGGGGCTCTCTATGGCTACACCTTC CASSGALYGYTF
TRBJ2-5 . many TRBV11-2 TGTGCCAGCAGTATGGACTTTCAAGCGACCCAGTACTTC CASSMDFQATQYF
TRBJ2-7 TRBD1 . TRBV7-9 TGTGCCAGCAGCCGAGAGCAGGGGGTCCCTTCCTACGAGCAGTACTTC CASSREQGVPSYEQYF
TRBJ2-7 . once TRBV6-5 TGTGCCTCCAGCAGGGATACAGGGTTCCCTTACGAGCAGTACTTC CASSRDTGFPYEQYF
TRBJ1-1 . many TRBV4-3 TGCGCCAGCAGCCAAGAAGGGAGGGGAAACACTGAAGCTTTCTTT CASSQEGRGNTEAFF
TRBJ2-7 . many TRBV3-1 TGTGCCAGCAGCCCCCTATTAGGCGAGCAGTACTTC CASSPLLGEQYF
TRBJ1-1 . once TRBV11-2 TGTGCCAGCAGCTTAGATTCGGGGGGAATGTTCTTT CASSLDSGGMFF
TRBJ2-2 . . TRBV20-1 TGCAGTGCTAGTTTTTGGGCCGGGGAGCTGTTTTTT CSASFWAGELFF
TRBJ2-7 TRBD2 few TRBV7-2 TGCGCCAGCAGCCTCTCGGGGGGGTTCGAGGAGCAGTACTTC CASSLSGGFEEQYF
TRBJ2-3 . few TRBV25-1 TGTGCCAGCAGTGATGATTTCGGGACTGCGTTCAATCCAGATACGCAGTATTTT CASSDDFGTAFNPDTQYF
TRBJ2-7 . . TRBV21-1 TGTGCCAGCAGCAAAAAACGGCAAGGGGCCTACGAGCAGTACTTC CASSKKRQGAYEQYF
TRBJ2-3 TRBD2 . TRBV24-1 TGTGCCACCAGTGATCCCGGACCAGCGGGGGGGACAGATACGCAGTATTTT CATSDPGPAGGTDTQYF
TRBJ1-6 TRBD1 many TRBV9 TGTGCCAGCAGCGTAGGACAGGGTAATTCACCCCTCCACTTT CASSVGQGNSPLHF
TRBJ2-7 . . TRBV7-9 TGTGCCAGCAGCTTAGCGGGGCAGGGAGTCAACGAGCAGTACTTT CASSLAGQGVNEQYF
TRBJ2-1 . many TRBV7-8 TGTGCCAGCAGCCCCCCAGGGATTAGTCAGTTCTTC CASSPPGISQFF
TRBJ2-7 TRBD2 . TRBV7-2 TGTGCCAGCAGCGTTTTGCCTAGCGGGGGATACGAGCAGTACTTC CASSVLPSGGYEQYF
TRBJ1-5 TRBD1 . TRBV19 TGTGCCAGTATGGTGACAGGGGGTGGGCAGCCCCAGCATTTT CASMVTGGGQPQHF
TRBJ2-1 . . TRBV2 TGTGCCAGCGGCGTAGAGGGAGGTGAGCAGTTCTTC CASGVEGGEQFF
TRBJ1-1 . . TRBV14 TGTGCCAGCAGCCGAAACGTCGGGGCTTTCTTT CASSRNVGAFF
TRBJ2-1 TRBD2 . TRBV7-2 TGTGCCAGCAGTTTCGCGGCGACTATGGGGGGGAATGAGCAGTTCTTC CASSFAATMGGNEQFF
TRBJ1-5 TRBD1 few TRBV20-1 TGCAGTGCTAGGGGGGACAGCTTGAATCAGCCCCAGCATTTT CSARGDSLNQPQHF
TRBJ2-5 . . TRBV12-5 TGTGCTAGTGGTTTGGTACAATCAGGGAAATTAGACGGGGCCCAAGAGACCCAGTACTTC CASGLVQSGKLDGAQETQYF
TRBJ2-7 . once TRBV7-2 TGTGCCAGCAGTAGAATGGACGAGCAGTACTTC CASSRMDEQYF
TRBJ2-3 TRBD2 . TRBV9 TGTGCCAGCAGCGCAGGACTAGCGCGTACAGATACGCAGTATTTT CASSAGLARTDTQYF
TRBJ2-3 . . TRBV20-1 TGCAGTGCTAGCGGCACGGCCGGGGATACGCAGTATTTT CSASGTAGDTQYF
TRBJ2-7 . once TRBV9 TGCGCCAGCAGCTTGGGGGCAGTCGGCTACGAGCAGTACTTC CASSLGAVGYEQYF
TRBJ1-1 . many TRBV5-8 TGTGCCAGCAGTCCCAGGGGCATGGTGAACACTGAAGCTTTCTTT CASSPRGMVNTEAFF
TRBJ2-5 . . TRBV4-3 TGCGCCAGCAGCCAAGGGATAGGGGAGACCCAGTACTTC CASSQGIGETQYF
TRBJ2-7 . . TRBV29-1 TGCAGCACCGGGACAACTCCCTACGAGCAGTACTTC CSTGTTPYEQYF
TRBJ1-5 . . TRBV4-1 TGCGCCAGCAGCCAAGGATGGTCCGCGGGCCAGCAGCCCCAGCATTTT CASSQGWSAGQQPQHF
TRBJ1-1 . . TRBV20-1 TGCAGTGCTAGAGATCCGGGGGCTTTCTTT CSARDPGAFF
TRBJ2-1 . many TRBV4-2 TGTGCCAGCAGCCAAGATGGGAACCTCAACTCCTACAATGAGCAGTTCTTC CASSQDGNLNSYNEQFF
TRBJ1-1 . . TRBV12-3/TRBV12-4 TGTGCCAGCAGTTTGGGGGTAAACGCGGAAGCTTTCTTT CASSLGVNAEAFF
TRBJ1-6 . many TRBV19 TGTGCCACTAAGGACACCTCGTATAATTCACCCCTCCACTTT CATKDTSYNSPLHF
TRBJ1-2 . . TRBV7-9 TGTGCCAGCAGCTTATCCGTAAACTATGGCTACACCTTC CASSLSVNYGYTF
TRBJ1-5 . . TRBV7-8 TGTGCCAGCAGCTTCCGACAGCCTAATCAGCCCCAGCATTTT CASSFRQPNQPQHF
TRBJ1-2 . . TRBV7-6 TGTGCCAGCAGTTCCGGGACGTTAAAAGGTGGCTACACCTTC CASSSGTLKGGYTF
TRBJ1-5 . many TRBV12-3/TRBV12-4 TGTGCCAGCAGTTTAGATCTAAGGGGTGTTAGGGCCCAGCATTTT CASSLDLRGVRAQHF
TRBJ2-3 TRBD2 many TRBV5-1 TGCGCCAGCAGCTGGATGAGACTAGCGGGGGAAACCGCGAACACAGATACGCAGTATTTT CASSWMRLAGETANTDTQYF
TRBJ2-3 . . TRBV20-1 TGCAGTGCTAAGGTTCCCCACACAGATACGCAGTATTTT CSAKVPHTDTQYF
TRBJ2-5 TRBD2 . TRBV11-3 TGTGCCAGCAGCCCCGCGGGACTAGCGGGGGAAGGAGAGACCCAGTACTTC CASSPAGLAGEGETQYF
TRBJ2-7 . . TRBV15 TGTGCCACCAGCACCGACAGGAACTACGAGCAGTACTTC CATSTDRNYEQYF
TRBJ1-1 TRBD1 . TRBV7-2 TGTGCCAGCAGCTTAGAGGACAGGGGAGCTTTCTTT CASSLEDRGAFF
TRBJ1-1 . many TRBV7-2 TGTGCCAGCAGCTTAGCGGCAGTCATGAACACTGAAGCTTTCTTT CASSLAAVMNTEAFF
TRBJ1-6 . . TRBV20-1 TGCAGTGCTCTTTCTGGCTCCTATAATTCACCCCTCCACTTT CSALSGSYNSPLHF
TRBJ2-1 TRBD2 . TRBV2 TGTGCCAGCAGTAAGGGACTAGCGGGGGGCCCCAATGAGCAGTTCTTC CASSKGLAGGPNEQFF
TRBJ2-7 TRBD1 . TRBV20-1 TGCAGTGCTAGAGTCACCGGGACAGGGGTCTACGAGCAGTACTTC CSARVTGTGVYEQYF
TRBJ2-7 . . TRBV4-3 TGCGCCAGCAGCCAATATGGGGGTGCATACGAGCAGTACTTC CASSQYGGAYEQYF
TRBJ1-5 TRBD1 many TRBV7-3 TGTGCCAGCAGCTTGCCCTCTCAGGGACAGGGTTGGGGAGGTAATCAGCCCCAGCATTTT CASSLPSQGQGWGGNQPQHF